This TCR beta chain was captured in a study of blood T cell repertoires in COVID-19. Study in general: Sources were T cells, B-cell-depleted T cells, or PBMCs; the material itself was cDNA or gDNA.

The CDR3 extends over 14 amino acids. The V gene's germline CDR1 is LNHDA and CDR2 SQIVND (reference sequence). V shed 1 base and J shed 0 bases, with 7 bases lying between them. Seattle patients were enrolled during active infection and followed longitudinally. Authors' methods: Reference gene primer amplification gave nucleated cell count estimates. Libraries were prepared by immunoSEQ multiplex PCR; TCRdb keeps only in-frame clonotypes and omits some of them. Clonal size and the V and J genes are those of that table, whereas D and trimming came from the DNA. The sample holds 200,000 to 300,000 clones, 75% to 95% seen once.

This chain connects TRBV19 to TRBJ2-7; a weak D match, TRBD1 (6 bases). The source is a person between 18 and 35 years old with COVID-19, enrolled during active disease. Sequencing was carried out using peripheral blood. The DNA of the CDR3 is TGTGCCAGTAGTATAGGACAGGACTCCTACGAGCAGTACTTC. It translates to CASSIGQDSYEQYF.